The clone carrying this T cell receptor beta chain was counted between two and nine times. Its specificity is unknown. MiXCR, applied by TCRdb to the reads, yields one record per CDR3 protein. The sample shows some 940,000 distinct CDR3 sequences, about a third of them seen only once. The sample originates from a study of T cell repertoires in cytomegalovirus infection. This sequence was found in a human donor in good health (CMV status not recorded). Some clones in this sample may be carry-over from other donors' samples. The sample in question was cultured CD8+ T cells from PBMCs, obtained from culture after CMV antigen stimulation.

CDR3 DNA sequence: TGTGCCAGCAGCCACGGGAGGGGAAACACAGATACGCAGTATTTT. Protein sequence: CASSHGRGNTDTQYF. The V call is TRBV7-9, the J call TRBJ2-3; 8 bases fit TRBD2. The CDR3 consists of 15 residues. J gave up 2 bases and V 5 bases, and 6 bases lay outside the gene matches. Looked up from germline, CDR1 is SEHNR and CDR2 is FQNEAQ (reference sequence).